The 25 T cell receptor beta chains below all came from one sample that was sequenced in a study of T-cell memory formation after mild COVID-19. One entry per CDR3 protein, called by TCRdb with MiXCR from the 5' RACE reads. Of 550,000 to 650,000 distinct CDR3 sequences in the sample, 15% to 20% were seen once. Sequencing input: PBMCs or a T cell subset sorted from them (not recorded which). These receptors all stem from an adult woman who had mild COVID-19 (a few samples of this study predate the infection). Cell type and time point are not known.

The chain uses TRBV12-3 or TRBV12-4 and TRBJ1-2; 8 positions match TRBD1. This CDR3 region has 14 residues. V lost 1 base and J lost 6; bases outside the gene matches: 4. The CDR3 reads CASSLGTGKDGYTF. CDR3 bases: TGTGCCAGCAGTTTAGGGACAGGGAAAGATGGCTACACCTTC.

As for this clonotype: One end of the junction fails to match germline, which may point to a read error. The J gene is TRBJ1-5, the V gene TRBV12-3 or TRBV12-4; 7 bases map to TRBD1. The CDR3 consists of 13 residues. The CDR3 region has the DNA TGTGCCAGCAGTCTGACAGGGTATCAGCTCCAGCATTTT. This codes for CASSLTGYQLQHF.

The rearrangement joins TRBV5-5 to TRBJ2-7; TRBD2 is a possible D gene (6 bases). CDR3 length: 16 residues. Germline V CDR1 and CDR2: SGHKS, YYEKEE (reference sequence). Trimming pared 4 bases from V and 0 bases from J, leaving 17 bases between. The CDR3 sequence is CASSPSGGWTSYEQYF. DNA of the CDR3: TGTGCCAGCAGCCCCTCCGGAGGGTGGACCTCCTACGAGCAGTACTTC.

This sequence joins TRBV20-1 and TRBJ2-1; the D is unclear. The V end lost 6 bases, the J end lost 8 bases, and 17 bases lay between the germline ends. The CDR3 has 13 amino acids. Per germline, CDR1 DFQATT and CDR2 SNEGSKA (reference sequence). As DNA, the CDR3 is TGCAGTGCGGCGGCCGAATTTGGGGATGAGCAGTTCTTC. Its protein product is CSAAAEFGDEQFF.

The gene calls are TRBV5-1 and TRBJ2-1, with TRBD2 as a possible D gene (7 bases). Looked up from germline, CDR1 is SGHRS and CDR2 is YFSETQ. The V end lost 0 bases, the J end lost 10 bases, and 17 bases lay between the germline ends. CDR3 size: 15 residues. The CDR3 DNA sequence: TGCGCCAGCAGCTTGGGGGGGGGCCGATTGGAGGAGCAGTTCTTC. Protein: CASSLGGGRLEEQFF.

V usage is TRBV5-4 and J usage is TRBJ2-3, with TRBD2 matching over 7 bases. V shed 4 bases and J 11 bases; nucleotides not matched to a gene: 13. The length of the CDR3 is 14 residues. CDR1 and CDR2 from the germline V gene are SGHNT and YYREEE (reference sequence). CDR3 sequence (DNA): TGTGCCAGCAGCACCAGACTAGCTAATTATGAGCAGTATTTT. Protein: CASSTRLANYEQYF.

This clonotype occurred a few times. The chain is built from TRBV12-5 and TRBJ2-4; no reliable D call. CDR1 is LGHNT and CDR2 is FRNRAP in the germline V gene. The CDR3 loop spans 14 amino acids. V lost 7 bases and J 6 bases, leaving 16 bases between the germline ends. The CDR3 here is CASAAAGGGNIQYF. As DNA, the CDR3 is TGTGCTAGTGCGGCGGCCGGTGGCGGAAACATTCAGTACTTC.

This clonotype was detected many times. This chain uses TRBV12-3 or TRBV12-4 with TRBJ2-1; D gene ambiguous. The CDR3 consists of 12 residues. Trimming took off 6 bases at V and 9 bases at J, with 12 bases between the two ends. The CDR3 bases are TGTGCCAGCAGGCCAGGCCCCGGTGAGCAGTTCTTC. Encoded protein: CASRPGPGEQFF.

This clonotype occurred many times. This chain links TRBV20-1 with TRBJ1-2, with 7 bases matching TRBD1. CDR1 is DFQATT, CDR2 SNEGSKA, per germline (reference sequence). V shed 6 bases, J shed 1 base, and the junction held 5 bases outside the gene matches. There are 13 residues in the CDR3. In DNA, the CDR3 is TGCAGTGCCCTGGGACAGAATAACTATGGCTACACCTTC. This translates into CSALGQNNYGYTF.

This clonotype was found many times. The V gene is TRBV5-1, the J gene TRBJ1-1; a possible D gene is TRBD1 (5 bases). The CDR3 is 14 amino acids. Germline assignment: CDR1 SGHRS and CDR2 YFSETQ. V lost 0 bases and J 2 bases, leaving 8 bases between the germline ends. The CDR3 DNA is TGCGCCAGCAGCTTGGTCAGGGAAAACACTGAAGCTTTCTTT. It yields the protein CASSLVRENTEAFF.

This clonotype was seen a handful of times. This chain connects TRBV15 to TRBJ2-3, with D possibly TRBD1 on 6 matching bases. The CDR3 length is 14 residues. Trimming removed 4 bases at V and 6 bases at J, with 14 bases between. CDR1 and CDR2 from the germline V gene are LNHNV and YYDKDF (reference sequence). The CDR3 DNA follows: TGTGCCACCAGCACCATGGGGGCACAGGATACGCAGTATTTT. Translation: CATSTMGAQDTQYF. Filled out from reference TRBV15 and TRBJ2-3, the complete variable domain reads DAMVIQNPRYQVTQFGKPVTLSCSQTLNHNVMYWYQQKSSQAPKLLFHYYDKDFNNEADTPDNFQSRRPNTSFCFLDIRSPGLGDTAMYLCATSTMGAQDTQYFGPGTRLTVL.

This chain links TRBV4-2 with TRBJ2-2, with a possible D match to TRBD2 (6 bases). The CDR3 length is 18 residues. Germline CDR1 and CDR2: LGHNA and YNFKEQ. The ends were cut back, 3 bases at V and 2 bases at J, with 19 bases in the middle. CDR3 residues: CASSQDGWAGFNTGELFF. CDR3 sequence (DNA): TGTGCCAGCAGCCAGGACGGGTGGGCGGGATTTAACACCGGGGAGCTGTTTTTT.

This CDR3 reads CASSSEGPTSTDTQYF. The CDR3 region has the DNA TGTGCCAGCAGCAGTGAGGGACCTACAAGCACAGATACGCAGTATTTT. The V call is TRBV7-3, the J call TRBJ2-3, with D perhaps TRBD1 or TRBD2 (5 bases each). Trimming took 5 bases from V and 0 from J, leaving 15 bases between them. The CDR3 sequence is 16 residues long. Germline assignment: CDR1 SGHTA and CDR2 FQGTGA. Complete variable domain (other parts from reference TRBV7-3 and TRBJ2-3): GAGVSQTPSNKVTEKGKYVELRCDPISGHTALYWYRQSLGQGPEFLIYFQGTGAADDSGLPNDRFFAVRPEGSVSTLKIQRTERGDSAVYLCASSSEGPTSTDTQYFGPGTRLTVL.

This rearrangement joins TRBV2 to TRBJ2-1; D might be TRBD1 (6 bases). The CDR3 contains 14 residues. Per the germline V gene, CDR1 is SNHLY and CDR2 is FYNNEI. Deletions cut 1 base from V and 5 bases from J, with 9 bases between. In nucleotides, the CDR3 is TGTGCCAGCAGTGAAGGGCAGGGGAACAATGAGCAGTTCTTC. Translating gives CASSEGQGNNEQFF.

This clonotype was observed a handful of times. The rearrangement links TRBV24-1 to TRBJ2-1, with D perhaps given as TRBD1 or TRBD2 (6 bases each). CDR3 length equals 15 residues. Deletions cut 0 bases from V and 6 bases from J, with 11 bases between. Germline CDR1 reads KGHDR; CDR2 reads SFDVKD. In DNA, the CDR3 is TGTGCCACCAGTGATTTGAACAGGGAGGCCAATGAGCAGTTCTTC. Its protein is CATSDLNREANEQFF.

This clonotype was recorded a few times. V usage is TRBV18 and J usage is TRBJ2-7, with D perhaps TRBD1 (6 bases). Per germline, CDR1 KGHSH and CDR2 LQKENI. This CDR3 is 14 amino acids long. V lost 3 bases and J 2 bases, leaving 11 bases between the germline ends. Here the CDR3 DNA reads TGTGCCAGCTCACCGGACAGTTTGCCCTACGAGCAGTACTTC. Residues: CASSPDSLPYEQYF.

This clonotype was counted a few times. The chain has TRBV7-8 and TRBJ1-5; TRBD1 aligns across 7 bases. Germline V gene data show CDR1 as SGHVS and CDR2 as FQNEAQ. The CDR3 runs 13 residues. Trimming at V came to 8 bases and at J to 4 bases, leaving 5 bases not matched to a gene. The CDR3 nucleotides are TGTGCCAGCCAGGGACAGATTAATCAGCCCCAGCATTTT. Protein: CASQGQINQPQHF.

The chain combines TRBV2 with TRBJ2-7; D may be TRBD1 (5 bases). The ends were cut back, 7 bases at V and 0 bases at J, with 10 bases in the middle. The CDR3 covers 13 residues. Germline V gene sequence: CDR1 SNHLY, CDR2 FYNNEI. CDR3 region: CASNTGPSYEQYF. The CDR3 coding sequence is TGTGCCAGCAACACAGGACCCTCCTACGAGCAGTACTTC.

This clonotype appeared a few times. V is TRBV11-2 and J is TRBJ1-6; no firm D call. Trimming removed 0 bases from V and 7 bases from J, with 7 bases in between. CDR3 length equals 14 residues. Germline V gene data show CDR1 as SGHAT and CDR2 as FQNNGV. In DNA form, the CDR3 reads TGTGCCAGCAGCTTAGAGGCGGAGAATTCACCCCTCCACTTT. This gives the protein CASSLEAENSPLHF.

This clonotype came up a few times. V gene TRBV12-3 or TRBV12-4 combines with J gene TRBJ2-2; a weak D match, TRBD2 (6 bases). CDR3 length: 14 amino acids. The V and J ends lost 6 bases and 7 bases respectively, with 15 bases between them. CDR3 nucleotide sequence: TGTGCCAGCAGGCCGGTTTGGGGGGTCGGGGAGCTGTTTTTT. Its protein is CASRPVWGVGELFF.

In its sample, this clonotype was seen many times. This chain links TRBV5-1 with TRBJ2-3; D is unresolved. The CDR3 has 12 amino acids. Germline V CDR1 and CDR2: SGHRS, YFSETQ. The germline V and J ends were trimmed by 4 bases and 2 bases, with 5 bases remaining between them. The CDR3 sequence: CASSPTTDTQYF. The CDR3 region has the DNA TGCGCCAGCAGCCCTACCACAGATACGCAGTATTTT.

This clonotype turned up a few times. The chain couples TRBV12-3 or TRBV12-4 to TRBJ2-7; D is perhaps TRBD2 (6 bases). The CDR3 has 11 residues. Trimming cost V 10 bases and J 7 bases, with 14 bases left between them. The CDR3 coding sequence is TGTGCCACCTCGAAAGCGGGTGAGCAGTACTTC. It yields the protein CATSKAGEQYF.

This clonotype was picked up a small number of times. The chain is built from TRBV7-6 and TRBJ2-1; D is possibly TRBD1 or TRBD2 (6 bases each). The V end was cut by 1 base, the J end by 0 bases, with 10 bases between. This CDR3 comprises 16 residues. Per the germline V gene, CDR1 is SGHVS and CDR2 is FNYEAQ. CDR3: CASSLEGGASYNEQFF. DNA of the CDR3: TGTGCCAGCAGCTTAGAGGGGGGCGCCTCCTACAATGAGCAGTTCTTC.

This chain joins TRBV12-3 or TRBV12-4 and TRBJ1-2; TRBD1 might be the D (5 bases). The length of the CDR3 is 11 residues. Trimming pared 6 bases from V and 4 bases from J, leaving 6 bases between. CDR3 sequence: CASRTVYGYTF. The CDR3 region has the DNA TGTGCCAGCAGGACAGTCTATGGCTACACCTTC.

This clonotype was found a few times. The chain employs TRBV21-1 and TRBJ2-2; TRBD1 was called by the table and not checked on the DNA. TRBV21-1 is reported as a pseudogene. There are 17 residues in the CDR3. CDR3 in amino acids: CASSKERRRRNTGELFF. The CDR3 coding sequence is TGTGCCAGCAGCAAAGAGCGGCGGCGCCGGAACACCGGGGAGCTGTTTTTT.